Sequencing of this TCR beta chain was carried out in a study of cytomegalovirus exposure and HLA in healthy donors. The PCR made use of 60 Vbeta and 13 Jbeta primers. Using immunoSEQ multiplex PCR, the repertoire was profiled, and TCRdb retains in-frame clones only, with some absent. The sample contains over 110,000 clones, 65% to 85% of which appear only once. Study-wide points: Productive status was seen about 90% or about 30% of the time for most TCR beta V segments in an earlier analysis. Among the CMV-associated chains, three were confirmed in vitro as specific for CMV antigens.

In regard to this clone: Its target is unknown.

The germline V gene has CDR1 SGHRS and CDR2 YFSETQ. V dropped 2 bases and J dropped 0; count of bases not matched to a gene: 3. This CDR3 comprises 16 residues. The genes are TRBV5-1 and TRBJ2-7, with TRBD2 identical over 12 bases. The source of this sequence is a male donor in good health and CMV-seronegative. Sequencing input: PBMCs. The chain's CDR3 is CASSFTSGRFSYEQYF. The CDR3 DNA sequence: TGCGCCAGCAGCTTTACTAGCGGGAGGTTCTCCTACGAGCAGTACTTC.